This T cell receptor (beta chain) came from a study of blood T cells in healthy people across ages (dated by TCRdb to the mid-2010s). The study in broad terms: In model experiments, template switching captured roughly one uniquely barcoded TCR beta cDNA molecule for every two T cells. Using the same blood draw, the study looked at two additional independent replicas of 1 million unique cDNA reads for two donors, one aged 18 to 30 and the other aged 80 or older. The donors were split into four age groups: young (average 16 years), middle-aged (roughly 42), aged (more than 60) and long-lived (approximately 80). To track age-related changes in TCR beta repertoire diversity, the study relied on deep sequencing normalized with unique cDNA molecular identifiers. Donors of different ages were randomly distributed across sequencing lanes to avoid experimental bias.

V and J lose 5 bases and 5 bases, and a span of 10 bases separates them. The CDR3, from cysteine to phenylalanine, totals 13 residues. The only DNA kept is the CDR3, 39 bases in frame from the first base. Summary of the overall study and its limitations: Conclusive comparison of naive and antigen-experienced compartments was prevented by the profiling of bulk unsorted PBMCs. Observed TCR beta diversity correlated strongly with the percentage of naive T cells measured by flow cytometry. Compared with the aged group, more naive CD4+ T cells, fewer expanded clones and increased TCR diversity were shown by the long-lived group, suggesting age selection. As age increased, observed TCR beta diversity per million T cells dropped in a roughly linear way, and a significant reduction was already evident by age 40. The CMV infection status of donors was not known, potentially confounding age-related changes in expanded clonotypes. Total diversity estimates from one million sequenced T cells were considered lower bounds and underestimates.

The receptor library was made with 5' RACE. The run used an Illumina HiSeq 2500. The second PCR ran for roughly 6 to 11 cycles and used a J-beta primer mix along with a sample-barcoded 5' primer. A template-switch 5' adaptor carrying 12 random nucleotides introduced a unique molecular identifier onto each TCR beta cDNA molecule. Each sample yielded at least 2.5 million CDR3-containing paired-end reads. First-strand cDNA synthesis was performed from all RNA using the Mint cDNA synthesis kit, with priming by a TRBC-specific oligonucleotide. After uracil-DNA glycosylase treatment, a first 18-cycle PCR used universal primers M1SS and BC2_uni_R on all cDNA. Under the source paper's analysis protocol: Each sample was normalized by randomly selecting 1 million high-quality reads, each carrying a distinct molecular identifier. Instead of being binned into consensus sequences, reads that shared molecular identifiers were thrown out. CDR3 identification, clonotype clustering and error correction used MiTCR with a Q25 quality threshold and the strictest error-elimination algorithm. Lower-bound total TCR beta diversity was estimated with a nonparametric unseen species model using Euler transformation. In-frame beta chains were kept once TCRdb had trimmed the public reads at Q25 with fastp and called clones with MiXCR. Here each entry gathers all rows of one CDR3 protein and keeps the most common genes and DNA. V and J calls and clone size were set by TCRdb, not the authors. Recorded for this sample are almost 800,000 distinct CDR3 sequences; 58% of them occurred a single time. Clones ranked in the top ten supply over 20% of the sample.

This clonotype appeared once. Which antigen it targets is not known. Base quality data are lacking; no much larger clone is found one base away. Systemically healthy Caucasian individuals from Russia, 35 to 40 in total and aged roughly 6 to 100 years, were included as donors. Each donor gave around 9.8 milliliters of peripheral blood, collected into EDTA-treated Vacutainer tubes. Ficoll-Paque density-gradient centrifugation was used to isolate PBMCs, with at least 6.5 million per sample. Trizol reagent was used to extract total RNA from PBMCs, with at least 5.5 micrograms per sample. For every donor, an aliquot of PBMCs went through flow cytometry to measure the percentages of naive CD45RAhigh/CD27high T cells.

This TCR derives from a man between 25 and 39 years old in good health. Material: blood. The chain couples TRBV12-3 or TRBV12-4 to TRBJ1-5, with TRBD1 tentatively as D gene (5 bases match). CDR3 loop: CASSTTRDQPQHF. The DNA reads TGTGCCAGCAGTACTACCAGGGATCAGCCCCAGCATTTT.